These T cell receptor beta chains were read from a single sample in a study of T cell responses to AZD1222 COVID-19 vaccine. Profiling relied on immunoSEQ multiplex PCR, and the TCRdb table lists in-frame clones only, not all of them. The repertoire holds around 97,000 clones, with about nine tenths as singletons. The sample in question was peripheral blood, obtained on day 0 of AZD1222 vaccination. The origin of the receptors is an adult in good health. CDR3s include the opening cysteine and the closing phenylalanine or tryptophan. A D gene is named only where the DNA matches it firmly. A clone size is listed for some rows: how often the clone was seen (once, few, many), or a class if it is expanded.

size	D	V	J	CDR3	DNA
NA	TRBD1	TRBV6-5	TRBJ1-1	CASSRGQGEAFF	TGTGCCAGCAGTCGGGGACAGGGTGAAGCTTTCTTT
NA	TRBD2	TRBV7-2	TRBJ2-3	CASSSPSSGGALNTQYF	TGTGCCAGCAGCTCCCCATCGAGCGGGGGGGCTCTAAATACGCAGTATTTT
NA	NA	TRBV30	TRBJ1-3	CACPVPTGNTIYF	TGTGCCTGCCCCGTGCCGACTGGAAACACCATATATTTT
NA	NA	TRBV7-3	TRBJ2-1	CASSPTRDSYNEQFF	TGTGCCAGCAGCCCTACTCGGGACTCCTACAATGAGCAGTTCTTC
once	NA	TRBV24-1	TRBJ2-3	CATSDLSSGTDTQYF	TGTGCCACCAGTGATTTGTCTAGTGGCACAGATACGCAGTATTTT
NA	NA	TRBV24-1	TRBJ2-7	CATSDPRDGYEQYF	TGTGCCACCAGTGACCCTCGGGACGGCTACGAGCAGTACTTC
NA	NA	TRBV5-1	TRBJ1-3	CASSFSVGSGNTIYF	TGCGCCAGCAGCTTTTCTGTGGGCTCTGGAAACACCATATATTTT
once	NA	TRBV9	TRBJ2-3	CASSVYGINTDTQYF	TGTGCCAGCAGCGTCTACGGGATTAACACAGATACGCAGTATTTT
NA	NA	TRBV11-1	TRBJ2-3	CASSPWGGESTDTQYF	TGTGCCAGCAGCCCTTGGGGCGGGGAGAGCACAGATACGCAGTATTTT
few	NA	TRBV27	TRBJ2-3	CASSLSWGRADTQYF	TGTGCCAGCAGTTTATCGTGGGGTCGCGCAGATACGCAGTATTTT
NA	NA	TRBV19	TRBJ2-7	CASSAGPGRALEQYF	TGTGCCAGTAGTGCCGGCCCCGGCAGGGCCCTCGAGCAGTACTTC
NA	TRBD2	TRBV6-4	TRBJ2-1	CASSELAGGHNEQFF	TGTGCCAGCAGTGAACTAGCGGGGGGCCACAATGAGCAGTTCTTC
few	NA	TRBV5-1	TRBJ1-4	CASSLVEGDEKLFF	TGCGCCAGCAGCTTGGTGGAAGGTGATGAAAAACTGTTTTTT
NA	NA	TRBV5-5	TRBJ2-3	CASSTTPGGPDTQYF	TGTGCCAGCAGCACCACCCCCGGGGGCCCCGATACGCAGTATTTT
NA	TRBD1	TRBV4-1	TRBJ2-7	CASSQALAGGDYEQYF	TGCGCCAGCAGCCAAGCCCTCGCAGGGGGCGATTACGAGCAGTACTTC
NA	TRBD1	TRBV19	TRBJ1-1	CASSYTGAYTEAFF	TGTGCCAGTAGTTATACAGGGGCTTACACTGAAGCTTTCTTT
NA	TRBD1	TRBV12-3/TRBV12-4	TRBJ2-7	CASSFPGGEQYF	TGTGCCAGCAGTTTCCCAGGGGGAGAGCAGTACTTC
NA	NA	TRBV3-1/TRBV3-2	TRBJ2-7	CASSQGELCLFAHYEQYF	TGTGCCAGCAGCCAAGGAGAGCTCTGTTTGTTTGCGCACTACGAGCAGTACTTC
NA	NA	TRBV27	TRBJ1-3	CASSRTGPQGNTIYF	TGTGCCAGCAGTCGAACCGGGCCCCAGGGAAACACCATATATTTT
NA	TRBD1	TRBV28	TRBJ1-2	CASSLGGDSPYGYTF	TGTGCCAGCAGTTTAGGTGGGGACAGTCCGTATGGCTACACCTTC
NA	NA	TRBV21-1	TRBJ2-2	CASPPRQGIMTSTGELFF	TGTGCCAGCCCACCAAGACAGGGAATTATGACCTCGACCGGGGAGCTGTTTTTT
NA	TRBD1	TRBV10-3	TRBJ2-3	CAISEDRATDTQYF	TGTGCCATCAGTGAGGACAGGGCGACAGATACGCAGTATTTT